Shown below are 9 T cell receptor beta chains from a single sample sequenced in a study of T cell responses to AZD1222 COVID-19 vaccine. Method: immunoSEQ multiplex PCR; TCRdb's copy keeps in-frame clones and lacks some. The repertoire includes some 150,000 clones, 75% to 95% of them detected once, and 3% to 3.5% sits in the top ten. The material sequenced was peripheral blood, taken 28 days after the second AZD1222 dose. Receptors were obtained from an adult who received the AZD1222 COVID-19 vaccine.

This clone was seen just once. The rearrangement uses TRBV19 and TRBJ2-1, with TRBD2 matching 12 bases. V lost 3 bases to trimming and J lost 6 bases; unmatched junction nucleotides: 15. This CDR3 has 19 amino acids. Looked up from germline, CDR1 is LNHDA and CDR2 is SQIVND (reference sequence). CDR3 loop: CASSMGGSLAGGPANEQFF. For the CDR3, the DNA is TGTGCCAGTAGTATGGGGGGTTCTCTAGCGGGAGGGCCAGCCAATGAGCAGTTCTTC.

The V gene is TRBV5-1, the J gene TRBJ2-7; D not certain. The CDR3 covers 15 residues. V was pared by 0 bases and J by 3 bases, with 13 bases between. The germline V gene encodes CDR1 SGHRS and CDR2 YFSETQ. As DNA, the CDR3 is TGCGCCAGCAGCTTGGCGGTCGGGTTTGGCTACGAGCAGTACTTC. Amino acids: CASSLAVGFGYEQYF.

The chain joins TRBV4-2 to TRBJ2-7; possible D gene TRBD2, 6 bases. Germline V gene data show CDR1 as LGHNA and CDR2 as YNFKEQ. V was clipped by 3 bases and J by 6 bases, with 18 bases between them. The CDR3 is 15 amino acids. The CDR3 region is CASSQTGPGVSEQYF. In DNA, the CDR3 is TGTGCCAGCAGCCAGACGGGACCGGGGGTATCCGAGCAGTACTTC.

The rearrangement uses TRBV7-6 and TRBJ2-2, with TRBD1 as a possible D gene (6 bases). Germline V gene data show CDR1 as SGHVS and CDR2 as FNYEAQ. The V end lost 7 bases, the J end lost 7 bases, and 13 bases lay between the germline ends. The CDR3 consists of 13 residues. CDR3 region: CASTYRADGELFF. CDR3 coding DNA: TGTGCCAGCACGTACAGGGCGGACGGGGAGCTGTTTTTT. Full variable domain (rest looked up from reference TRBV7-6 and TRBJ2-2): GAGVSQSPRYKVTKRGQDVALRCDPISGHVSLYWYRQALGQGPEFLTYFNYEAQQDKSGLPNDRFSAERPEGSISTLTIQRTEQRDSAMYRCASTYRADGELFFGEGSRLTVL.

The CDR3 protein is CASSLVSPDTQYF. The CDR3 coding sequence is TGTGCCAGCAGTTTAGTCTCCCCAGATACGCAGTATTTT. The chain uses TRBV28 and TRBJ2-3; no reliable D call. Deletions cut 2 bases from V and 4 bases from J, with 7 bases between. Germline assignment: CDR1 MDHEN and CDR2 SYDVKM. The CDR3 is 13 amino acids.

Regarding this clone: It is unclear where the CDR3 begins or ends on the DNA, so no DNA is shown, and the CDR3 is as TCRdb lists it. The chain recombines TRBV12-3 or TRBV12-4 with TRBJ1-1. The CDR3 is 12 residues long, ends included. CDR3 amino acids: CASSFLADEAFF.

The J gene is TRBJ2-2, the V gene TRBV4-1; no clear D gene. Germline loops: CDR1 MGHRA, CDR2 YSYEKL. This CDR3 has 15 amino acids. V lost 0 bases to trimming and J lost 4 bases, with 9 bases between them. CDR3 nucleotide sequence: TGCGCCAGCAGCCAAGACACCCGGCCCACCGGGGAGCTGTTTTTT. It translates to CASSQDTRPTGELFF.

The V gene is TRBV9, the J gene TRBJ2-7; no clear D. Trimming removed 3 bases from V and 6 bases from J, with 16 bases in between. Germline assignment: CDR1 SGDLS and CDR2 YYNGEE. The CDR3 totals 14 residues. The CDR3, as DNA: TGTGCCAGCAGCGCATTAGAACCCCCCCTCGAGCAGTACTTC. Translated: CASSALEPPLEQYF.

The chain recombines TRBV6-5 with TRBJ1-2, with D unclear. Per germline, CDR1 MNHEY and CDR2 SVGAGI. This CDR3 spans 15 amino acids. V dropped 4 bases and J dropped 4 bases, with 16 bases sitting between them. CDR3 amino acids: CASSSSLTTVYGYTF. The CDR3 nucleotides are TGTGCCAGCAGTTCTTCCCTAACGACGGTCTATGGCTACACCTTC.